Sequencing of this T cell receptor (beta chain) was carried out in a study of early T cells in non-severe SARS-CoV-2 infection. Study-wide background: The authors sequenced bulk RNA from unsorted whole blood, leaving chains unpaired.

This clonotype was found many times. TCRdb ran MiXCR on the 5' RACE reads and lists one entry per CDR3 protein. Found here are approximately 62,000 distinct CDR3 sequences, about an eighth of them singletons; the top ten hold over 3%. Trimming removed 4 bases from V and 2 bases from J, with 22 bases in between. Germline V gene sequence: CDR1 SGHRS, CDR2 YFSETQ. The CDR3 covers 17 residues. The sequencing input was whole blood. The V call is TRBV5-1, the J call TRBJ2-7; D gene ambiguous. This sequence originates from an adult who was a healthcare worker with PCR-confirmed SARS-CoV-2 infection or an uninfected control (not recorded which). CDR3 residues: CASSPQGRGGLTYEQYF. Here the CDR3 DNA reads TGCGCCAGCAGCCCCCAAGGGCGAGGCGGCCTTACCTACGAGCAGTACTTC.